The clone carrying this T cell receptor (beta chain) was seen only once. The sample originates from a study of T cells in Graves' hyperthyroidism and ophthalmopathy. The length of the CDR3 is 15 residues. Trimming removed 2 bases from V and 4 bases from J, with 11 bases in between. The germline V gene encodes CDR1 MNHEY and CDR2 SVGEGT. It was RNA transcripts that yielded the amplified TCR beta CDR3 regions. RT-PCR in the first round (using the HTBI primer set) targeted the TCR CDR3. TCRdb called the multiplex PCR reads again in MiXCR, with one record for every CDR3 protein. The data contain 600,000 to 700,000 distinct CDR3 sequences, about 45% of them singletons.

This receptor was identified in an adult man with Graves' disease, either hyperthyroidism or ophthalmopathy (not recorded which). Sequenced: peripheral blood or thyroid tissue (not recorded which). The chain uses TRBV6-2 or TRBV6-3 and TRBJ1-4, with D tentatively TRBD1 (6 bases). Written as DNA, the CDR3 is TGTGCCAGCAGTTACCCCGCAGGGGATAATGAAAAACTGTTTTTT. It codes for CASSYPAGDNEKLFF.